The sequence of this TCR beta chain was determined in a study of blood T cell repertoires in COVID-19. Study background: Donors in the United States, Italy and Spain gave samples during acute or convalescent COVID-19. Nucleic acid was either cDNA or gDNA, and it came from T cells, B-cell-depleted T cells, or PBMCs.

Original handling: From reference gene primer amplification, estimates of nucleated cell counts were derived. This table comes from immunoSEQ multiplex PCR, and its TCRdb copy is limited to in-frame clones, with some not included. From that table come the V and J calls and clone size; the DNA was used to work out D and trimming. The repertoire consists of roughly 300,000 clones, with about 82% occurring once and the leading ten covering around 1.5%. This TCR was sampled from a woman aged 45-65 years with acute or convalescent COVID-19. Sequencing used peripheral blood.

CDR3 coding DNA: TGTGCCAGCAGCCTAAGACTAGCGGGAGTCGGAGAGACCCAGTACTTC. This encodes CASSLRLAGVGETQYF. V is TRBV7-2 and J is TRBJ2-5, with TRBD2 matching over 12 bases. The CDR3 contains 16 residues. The junction had 8 bases not matched to a gene; V was cut back by 5 bases and J by 4 bases. Germline V gene data show CDR1 as SGHTA and CDR2 as FQGNSA.